This T cell receptor beta chain was identified during a study of cytomegalovirus exposure and HLA in healthy donors. The PCR had 60 Vbeta and 13 Jbeta primers. Using immunoSEQ multiplex PCR, the repertoire was profiled, and TCRdb retains in-frame clones only, with some absent. The sample has 230,000 or so clones; about 93% are singletons. CDR3 length equals 17 residues. The J segment lost 6 bases and the V segment lost 0 bases, leaving 8 bases of the junction unmatched. Germline CDR1 is MGHRA and CDR2 is YSYEKL. This receptor was identified in a girl aged 2-10 years in good health and CMV-seronegative. The sequenced sample consisted of PBMCs. V is TRBV4-1 and J is TRBJ1-5; the match to TRBD1 covers 10 bases. The CDR3: CASSQDPVRTGGQPQHF. CDR3 bases: TGCGCCAGCAGCCAAGATCCGGTGAGGACAGGGGGTCAGCCCCAGCATTTT.